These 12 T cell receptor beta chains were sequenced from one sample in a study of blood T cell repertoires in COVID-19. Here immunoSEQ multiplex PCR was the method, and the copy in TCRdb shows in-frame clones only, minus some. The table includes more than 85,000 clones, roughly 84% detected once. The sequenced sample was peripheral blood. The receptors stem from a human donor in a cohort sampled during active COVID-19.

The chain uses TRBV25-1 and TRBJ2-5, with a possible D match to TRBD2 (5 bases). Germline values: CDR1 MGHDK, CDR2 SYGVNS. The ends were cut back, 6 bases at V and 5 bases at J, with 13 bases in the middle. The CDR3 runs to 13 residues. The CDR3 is CASSPAGWETQYF. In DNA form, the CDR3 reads TGTGCCAGCAGCCCGGCGGGCTGGGAGACCCAGTACTTC.

The CDR3 sequence: CASSLEVRGAYNSPLHF. CDR3 bases: TGTGCCAGCAGCTTAGAGGTCAGGGGAGCCTATAATTCACCCCTCCACTTT. V is TRBV11-2 and J is TRBJ1-6, with D possibly TRBD1 on 6 matching bases. Trimming shortened V by 0 bases and J by 2 bases, and 11 bases separated the two germline ends. The CDR3 has 17 amino acids. The germline V gene has CDR1 SGHAT and CDR2 FQNNGV.

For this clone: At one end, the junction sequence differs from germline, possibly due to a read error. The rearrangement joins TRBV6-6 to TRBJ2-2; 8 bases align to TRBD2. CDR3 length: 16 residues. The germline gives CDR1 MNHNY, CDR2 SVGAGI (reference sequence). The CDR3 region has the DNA TGTGCCAGCAGTCCAGTCGGGGGGGGGAACACCGGGAAGCTGTTTTTT. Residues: CASSPVGGGNTGKLFF.

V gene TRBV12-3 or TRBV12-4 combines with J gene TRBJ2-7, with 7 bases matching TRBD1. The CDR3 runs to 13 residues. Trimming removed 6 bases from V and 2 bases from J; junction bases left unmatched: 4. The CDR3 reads CASRPGQTYEQYF. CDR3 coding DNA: TGTGCCAGCAGACCGGGACAGACCTACGAGCAGTACTTC.

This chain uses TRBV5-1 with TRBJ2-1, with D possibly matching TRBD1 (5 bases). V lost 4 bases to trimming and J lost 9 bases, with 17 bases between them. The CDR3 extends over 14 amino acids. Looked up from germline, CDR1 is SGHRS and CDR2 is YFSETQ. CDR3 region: CASSPQGRMGEQFF. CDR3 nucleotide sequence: TGCGCCAGCAGCCCCCAGGGTCGTATGGGTGAGCAGTTCTTC.

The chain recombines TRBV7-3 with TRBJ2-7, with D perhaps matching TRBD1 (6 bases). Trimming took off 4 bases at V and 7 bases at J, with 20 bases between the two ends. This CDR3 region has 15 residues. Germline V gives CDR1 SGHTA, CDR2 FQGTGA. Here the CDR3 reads CASSSTQGNRNEQYF. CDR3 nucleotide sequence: TGTGCCAGCAGCTCCACGCAGGGGAACCGCAATGAGCAGTACTTC.

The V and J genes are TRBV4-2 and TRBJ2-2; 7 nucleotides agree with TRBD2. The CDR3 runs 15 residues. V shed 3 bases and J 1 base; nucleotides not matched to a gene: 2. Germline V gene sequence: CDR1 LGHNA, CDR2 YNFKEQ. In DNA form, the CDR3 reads TGTGCCAGCAGCCACACGGGGGGGAACACCGGGGAGCTGTTTTTT. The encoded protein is CASSHTGGNTGELFF.

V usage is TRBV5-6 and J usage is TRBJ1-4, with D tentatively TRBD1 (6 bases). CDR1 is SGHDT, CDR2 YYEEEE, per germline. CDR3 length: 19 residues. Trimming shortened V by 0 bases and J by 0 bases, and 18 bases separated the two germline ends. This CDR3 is CASSLGGGRGTATNEKLFF. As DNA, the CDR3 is TGTGCCAGCAGCTTGGGAGGAGGCAGGGGAACTGCAACTAATGAAAAACTGTTTTTT.

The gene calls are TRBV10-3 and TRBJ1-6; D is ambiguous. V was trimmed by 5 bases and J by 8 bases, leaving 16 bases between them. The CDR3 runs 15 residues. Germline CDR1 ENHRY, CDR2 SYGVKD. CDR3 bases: TGTGCCATCAGTAAACCGGGGTCCGAGGATTCACCCCTCCACTTT. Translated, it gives CAISKPGSEDSPLHF.

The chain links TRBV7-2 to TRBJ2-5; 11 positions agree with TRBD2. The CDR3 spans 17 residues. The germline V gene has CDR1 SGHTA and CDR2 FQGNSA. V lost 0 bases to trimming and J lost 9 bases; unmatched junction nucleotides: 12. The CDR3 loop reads CASSLAEIAGGLRPQYF. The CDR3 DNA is TGTGCCAGCAGCTTAGCGGAGATAGCGGGGGGGCTGAGGCCCCAGTACTTC.

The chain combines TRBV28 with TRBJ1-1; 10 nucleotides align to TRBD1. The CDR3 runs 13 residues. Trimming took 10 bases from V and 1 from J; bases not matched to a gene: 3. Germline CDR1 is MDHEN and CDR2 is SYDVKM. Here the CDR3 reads CATWDRGNTEAFF. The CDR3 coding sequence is TGTGCCACCTGGGACAGGGGGAACACTGAAGCTTTCTTT.

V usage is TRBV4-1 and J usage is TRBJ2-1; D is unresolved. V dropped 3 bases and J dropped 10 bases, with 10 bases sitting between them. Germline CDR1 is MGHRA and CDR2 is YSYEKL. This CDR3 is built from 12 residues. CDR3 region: CASSHLGEEQFF. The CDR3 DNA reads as TGCGCCAGCAGCCACCTAGGAGAGGAGCAGTTCTTC.